Listed below are T cell receptor beta chains from one sample, sequenced in a study of T cells after yellow fever vaccination. TCRdb passed the 5' RACE reads through MiXCR, listing each CDR3 protein once. The sample consists of around 160,000 distinct CDR3 sequences, about 7% of them appearing once. The source material was CD4+ T cells sorted from PBMCs, sampled 4 to 5 days after the first yellow fever vaccination. Receptors originate from a young man who received the YFV17D yellow fever vaccine. The CDR3 runs from the conserved cysteine through the conserved F or W. D genes are given only for firm matches. Some rows mark clone size as missing; the rest say once, few, many or name a class of expanded clone.

D	size	V	J	CDR3	DNA
TRBD2	many	TRBV19	TRBJ2-5	CASSRGLAGAMQETQYF	TGTGCCAGTAGTAGGGGACTAGCGGGGGCTATGCAAGAGACCCAGTACTTC
NA	many	TRBV5-6	TRBJ2-7	CASSLVAEPYEQYF	TGTGCCAGCAGCTTGGTGGCGGAGCCCTACGAGCAGTACTTC
TRBD2	NA	TRBV4-3	TRBJ2-3	CASSQGPSGAGDTQYF	TGCGCCAGCAGCCAAGGTCCTAGCGGGGCGGGGGATACGCAGTATTTT
NA	many	TRBV20-1	TRBJ1-1	CSARDRITAWKEAFF	TGCAGTGCTAGAGATCGGATTACTGCGTGGAAGGAAGCTTTCTTT
NA	once	TRBV20-1	TRBJ2-1	CSARMWQNNEQFF	TGCAGTGCTAGAATGTGGCAGAACAATGAGCAGTTCTTC
NA	few	TRBV12-3/TRBV12-4	TRBJ2-7	CASSLVRGSKYF	TGTGCCAGCAGTTTAGTTCGGGGGAGTAAGTACTTC
TRBD1	many	TRBV29-1	TRBJ1-5	CSVSFGTASNQPQHF	TGCAGCGTCTCATTTGGGACAGCTAGCAATCAGCCCCAGCATTTT
NA	many	TRBV15	TRBJ2-2	CATSREGTELFF	TGTGCCACCAGCAGAGAGGGGACGGAGCTGTTTTTT
TRBD1	few	TRBV20-1	TRBJ1-1	CSARTGGLNTEAFF	TGCAGTGCTAGGACAGGGGGCCTGAACACTGAAGCTTTCTTT
TRBD1	few	TRBV20-1	TRBJ1-1	CSVPSGTVPEAFF	TGCAGTGTCCCGTCCGGGACAGTCCCTGAAGCTTTCTTT
TRBD2	NA	TRBV15	TRBJ2-3	CATSRGLAGITDTQYF	TGTGCCACCAGCAGAGGACTAGCGGGGATCACAGATACGCAGTATTTT
NA	NA	TRBV20-1	TRBJ1-2	CSAKKGMAEVYTF	TGCAGTGCCAAAAAGGGTATGGCCGAAGTTTACACCTTC
NA	few	TRBV5-1	TRBJ2-7	CASSYGTTSSYEQYF	TGCGCCAGCAGCTACGGGACAACGAGCTCCTACGAGCAGTACTTC
NA	many	TRBV20-1	TRBJ2-7	CSARAGYEQYF	TGCAGTGCTAGGGCGGGCTACGAGCAGTACTTC
NA	few	TRBV2	TRBJ2-3	CASSEARGSTDTQYF	TGTGCCAGCAGTGAAGCTCGAGGGTCCACAGATACGCAGTATTTT
NA	few	TRBV27	TRBJ2-1	CASSLLGFGPTGSLSEQFF	TGTGCCAGCAGTTTATTGGGATTTGGGCCTACGGGCTCCCTAAGTGAGCAGTTCTTC
NA	many	TRBV9	TRBJ2-3	CASSVVGGAADTQYF	TGTGCCAGCAGCGTAGTTGGGGGGGCGGCAGATACGCAGTATTTT
NA	NA	TRBV29-1	TRBJ2-3	CSVAEGGQFTDTQYF	TGCAGCGTCGCCGAGGGGGGACAGTTCACAGATACGCAGTATTTT
NA	many	TRBV21-1	TRBJ2-4	CASSSTAHGTLKNIQYF	TGTGCCAGCAGCAGCACCGCTCACGGGACTCTCAAAAACATTCAGTACTTC
NA	many	TRBV12-3/TRBV12-4	TRBJ2-5	CASSFGRGRETQYF	TGTGCCAGCAGTTTCGGGCGGGGGCGGGAGACCCAGTACTTC
TRBD1	many	TRBV5-6	TRBJ1-6	CASSSGQGRVSPLHF	TGTGCCAGCAGCTCGGGACAGGGGCGGGTTTCACCCCTCCACTTT
TRBD1	few	TRBV7-2	TRBJ1-6	CASSLGGTANSPLHF	TGTGCCAGCAGCTTAGGGGGGACAGCTAATTCACCCCTCCACTTT
TRBD1	many	TRBV20-1	TRBJ2-1	CSASTPGTGSHHEQFF	TGCAGTGCTAGCACTCCCGGGACAGGCTCGCATCATGAGCAGTTCTTC
NA	many	TRBV3-1	TRBJ2-3	CASSQRSSFDTQYF	TGTGCCAGCAGCCAGCGGAGCAGCTTCGATACGCAGTATTTT
NA	NA	TRBV7-9	TRBJ1-2	CASSAGWGVNYGYTF	TGTGCCAGCAGCGCCGGATGGGGGGTTAACTATGGCTACACCTTC
NA	once	TRBV19	TRBJ1-5	CARVRQPQHF	TGTGCCAGGGTCAGGCAGCCCCAGCATTTT
NA	many	TRBV12-3/TRBV12-4	TRBJ2-2	CASSETLSNTGELFF	TGTGCCAGCAGTGAGACACTTTCGAACACCGGGGAGCTGTTTTTT
NA	many	TRBV4-3	TRBJ1-4	CASSQDGRGNEKLFF	TGCGCCAGCAGCCAAGATGGGCGGGGGAATGAAAAACTGTTTTTT
NA	few	TRBV5-4	TRBJ1-3	CASSTFSGNTIYF	TGTGCCAGCAGCACCTTCAGTGGAAACACCATATATTTT
TRBD1	many	TRBV4-3	TRBJ1-1	CASSQGWDRNTEAFF	TGCGCCAGCAGCCAAGGGTGGGACAGGAACACTGAAGCTTTCTTT
NA	NA	TRBV5-1	TRBJ2-5	CASSPPAVAWGGETQYF	TGCGCCAGCAGCCCTCCCGCGGTAGCGTGGGGAGGAGAGACCCAGTACTTC
NA	many	TRBV7-2	TRBJ2-7	CASSTGLRAYEQYF	TGTGCCAGCAGCACCGGACTAAGGGCCTACGAGCAGTACTTC
TRBD2	many	TRBV7-9	TRBJ2-3	CASSRGGLAATDTQYF	TGTGCCAGCAGCCGCGGGGGACTAGCGGCCACAGATACGCAGTATTTT
NA	NA	TRBV29-1	TRBJ2-3	CSVEDLALQDTQYF	TGCAGCGTTGAAGATCTCGCCCTGCAAGATACGCAGTATTTT
TRBD2	many	TRBV5-4	TRBJ2-2	CASRLGGADTGELFF	TGTGCCAGCAGGTTGGGAGGGGCTGACACCGGGGAGCTGTTTTTT
NA	many	TRBV7-2	TRBJ2-3	CASSFTGHLPPTDTQYF	TGTGCCAGCAGCTTTACGGGACACCTACCGCCCACAGATACGCAGTATTTT
TRBD2	many	TRBV4-3	TRBJ2-3	CASSLQLRIYGLASTDTQYF	TGCGCCAGCAGCCTACAACTTAGAATCTATGGACTAGCGAGCACAGATACGCAGTATTTT
NA	many	TRBV12-3/TRBV12-4	TRBJ2-7	CASSTYRSGRYEQYF	TGTGCCAGCAGTACCTATAGGTCGGGGCGTTACGAGCAGTACTTC
TRBD1	many	TRBV27	TRBJ1-5	CASSLKQGNGQPQHF	TGTGCCAGCAGTTTAAAACAGGGGAATGGTCAGCCCCAGCATTTT
NA	NA	TRBV9	TRBJ2-3	CASSVGDKGPPDTQYF	TGTGCCAGCAGCGTAGGGGACAAGGGCCCACCGGATACGCAGTATTTT
NA	NA	TRBV20-1	TRBJ1-3	CSARDPSGASGNTIYF	TGCAGTGCTAGAGATCCGTCCGGCGCCTCTGGAAACACCATATATTTT
NA	NA	TRBV5-4	TRBJ2-3	CASSPAALSDTQYF	TGTGCCAGCAGCCCCGCGGCTCTATCAGATACGCAGTATTTT
TRBD1	few	TRBV12-3/TRBV12-4	TRBJ1-6	CASSPTGLLDSPLHF	TGTGCCAGCAGTCCGACAGGGTTGTTGGATTCACCCCTCCACTTT
NA	many	TRBV5-1	TRBJ2-7	CASSLYPGARYEQYF	TGCGCCAGCAGCTTGTACCCAGGGGCGAGATACGAGCAGTACTTC
NA	many	TRBV4-1	TRBJ2-6	CASRGDGYFSGANVLTF	TGCGCCAGCAGGGGGGACGGCTACTTCTCTGGGGCCAACGTCCTGACTTTC
NA	many	TRBV20-1	TRBJ1-1	CSEVGQGYTEAFF	TGCAGTGAGGTGGGGCAGGGGTACACTGAAGCTTTCTTT
TRBD2	many	TRBV11-2	TRBJ2-1	CASSPSGGPLWNEQFF	TGTGCCAGCAGCCCCAGCGGGGGGCCCCTCTGGAATGAGCAGTTCTTC
TRBD2	NA	TRBV20-1	TRBJ2-3	CSGSGGVYTQYF	TGCAGCGGTAGCGGGGGGGTATATACGCAGTATTTT
TRBD2	many	TRBV19	TRBJ2-3	CASSIGSGGTDTQYF	TGTGCCAGTAGTATAGGTAGCGGGGGCACAGATACGCAGTATTTT
NA	many	TRBV18	TRBJ2-2	CASSTRTANTGELFF	TGTGCCAGCTCAACCCGGACAGCGAACACCGGGGAGCTGTTTTTT
NA	NA	TRBV6-1	TRBJ1-5	CASSSGSLGGNQPQHF	TGTGCCAGCAGCTCTGGATCTTTAGGAGGCAATCAGCCCCAGCATTTT
NA	many	TRBV3-1	TRBJ2-7	CASSQGLSASYEQYF	TGTGCCAGCAGCCAAGGCCTGAGTGCGAGCTACGAGCAGTACTTC
NA	medium-sized	TRBV20-1	TRBJ1-2	CSAASDKDGYTF	TGCAGTGCAGCGAGTGATAAGGATGGCTACACCTTC
NA	NA	TRBV7-2	TRBJ2-3	CATRGLGGGGDTQYF	TGTGCCACCCGCGGGCTGGGCGGGGGCGGGGATACGCAGTATTTT
TRBD2	many	TRBV5-1	TRBJ2-5	CASSLSGVETQYF	TGCGCCAGCAGCCTCAGCGGGGTGGAGACCCAGTACTTC
NA	few	TRBV2	TRBJ2-7	CASSEQDTYEQYF	TGTGCCAGCAGTGAACAGGATACCTACGAGCAGTACTTC